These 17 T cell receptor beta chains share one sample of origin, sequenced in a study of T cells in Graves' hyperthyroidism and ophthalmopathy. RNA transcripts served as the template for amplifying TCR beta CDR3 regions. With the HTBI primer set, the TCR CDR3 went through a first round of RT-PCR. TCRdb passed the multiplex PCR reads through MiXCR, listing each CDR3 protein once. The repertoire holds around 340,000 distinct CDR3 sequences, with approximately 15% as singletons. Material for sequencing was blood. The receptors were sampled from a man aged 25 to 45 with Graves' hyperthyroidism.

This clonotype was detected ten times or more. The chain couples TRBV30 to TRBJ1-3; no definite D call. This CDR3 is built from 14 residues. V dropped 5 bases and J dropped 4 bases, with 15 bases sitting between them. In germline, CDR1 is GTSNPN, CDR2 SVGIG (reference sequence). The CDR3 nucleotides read TGTGCCTGGCCAGGAGGGAGCGCCGGAAACACCATATATTTT. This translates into CAWPGGSAGNTIYF.

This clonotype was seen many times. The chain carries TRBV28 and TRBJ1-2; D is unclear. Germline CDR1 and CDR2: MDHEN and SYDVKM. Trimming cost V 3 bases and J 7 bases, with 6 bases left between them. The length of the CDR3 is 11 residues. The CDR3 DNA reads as TGTGCCAGCAGTTTTAGCTTTGGCTACACCTTC. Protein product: CASSFSFGYTF.

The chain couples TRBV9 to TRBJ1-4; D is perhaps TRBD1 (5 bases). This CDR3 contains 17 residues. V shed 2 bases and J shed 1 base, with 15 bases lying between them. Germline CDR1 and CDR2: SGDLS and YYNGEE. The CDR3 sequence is CASSVKRGAGTNEKLFF. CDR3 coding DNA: TGTGCCAGCAGCGTTAAACGAGGGGCTGGAACTAATGAAAAACTGTTTTTT.

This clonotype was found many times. Here the CDR3 DNA reads TGTGCCACCTCGGACAGGGAAAGCACAGATACGCAGTATTTT. This codes for CATSDRESTDTQYF. This chain uses TRBV6-1 with TRBJ2-3; 8 bases fit TRBD1. Germline V gene lookup returns CDR1 MNHNS and CDR2 SASEGT. CDR3 length: 14 amino acids. V was pared by 10 bases and J by 0 bases, with 6 bases of the junction left unmatched.

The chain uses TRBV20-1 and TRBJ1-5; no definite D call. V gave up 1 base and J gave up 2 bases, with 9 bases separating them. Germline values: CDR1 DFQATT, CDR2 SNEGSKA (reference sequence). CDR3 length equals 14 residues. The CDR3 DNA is TGCAGTGCTAGAGGAGACAAGGGCAATCAGCCCCAGCATTTT. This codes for CSARGDKGNQPQHF.

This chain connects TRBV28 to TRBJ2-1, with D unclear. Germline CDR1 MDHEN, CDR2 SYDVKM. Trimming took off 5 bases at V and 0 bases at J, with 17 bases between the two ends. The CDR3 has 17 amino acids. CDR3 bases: TGTGCCAGCAGTACAGACTCCCTAACGAGCTCCTACAATGAGCAGTTCTTC. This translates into CASSTDSLTSSYNEQFF.

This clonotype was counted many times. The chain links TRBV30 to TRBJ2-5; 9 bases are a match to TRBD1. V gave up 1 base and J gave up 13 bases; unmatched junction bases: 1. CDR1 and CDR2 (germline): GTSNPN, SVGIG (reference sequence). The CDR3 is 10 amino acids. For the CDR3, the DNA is TGTGCCTGGAGTGGGACAGGGGTGTACTTC. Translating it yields CAWSGTGVYF.

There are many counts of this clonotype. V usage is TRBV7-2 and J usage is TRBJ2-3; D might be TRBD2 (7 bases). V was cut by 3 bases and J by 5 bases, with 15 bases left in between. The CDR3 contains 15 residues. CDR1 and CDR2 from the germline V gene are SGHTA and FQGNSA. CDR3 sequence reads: CASSFRGRAGDTQYF. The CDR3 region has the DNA TGTGCCAGCAGCTTTAGGGGGAGGGCGGGAGATACGCAGTATTTT.

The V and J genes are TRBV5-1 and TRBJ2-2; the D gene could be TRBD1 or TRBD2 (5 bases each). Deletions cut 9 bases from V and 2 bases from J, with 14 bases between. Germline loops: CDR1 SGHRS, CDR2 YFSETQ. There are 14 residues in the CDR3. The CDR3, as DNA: TGCGCCATTCAACGGGGCTTAAACACCGGGGAGCTGTTTTTT. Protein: CAIQRGLNTGELFF.

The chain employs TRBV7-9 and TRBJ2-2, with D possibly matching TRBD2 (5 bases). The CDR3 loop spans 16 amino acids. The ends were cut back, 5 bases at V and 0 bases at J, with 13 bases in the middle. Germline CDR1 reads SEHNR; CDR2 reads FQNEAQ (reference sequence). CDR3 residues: CASSPVTGSNTGELFF. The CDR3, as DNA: TGTGCCAGCAGCCCAGTGACGGGATCGAACACCGGGGAGCTGTTTTTT. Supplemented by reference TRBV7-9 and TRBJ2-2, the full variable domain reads DTGVSQNPRHKITKRGQNVTFRCDPISEHNRLYWYRQTLGQGPEFLTYFQNEAQLEKSRLLSDRFSAERPKGSFSTLEIQRTEQGDSAMYLCASSPVTGSNTGELFFGEGSRLTVL.

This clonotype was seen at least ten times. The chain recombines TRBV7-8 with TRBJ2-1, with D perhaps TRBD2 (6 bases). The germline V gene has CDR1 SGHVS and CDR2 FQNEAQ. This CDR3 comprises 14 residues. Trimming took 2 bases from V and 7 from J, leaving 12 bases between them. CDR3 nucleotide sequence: TGTGCCAGCAGCTTAAGTCCTAGCGCAAATGAGCAGTTCTTC. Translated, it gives CASSLSPSANEQFF.

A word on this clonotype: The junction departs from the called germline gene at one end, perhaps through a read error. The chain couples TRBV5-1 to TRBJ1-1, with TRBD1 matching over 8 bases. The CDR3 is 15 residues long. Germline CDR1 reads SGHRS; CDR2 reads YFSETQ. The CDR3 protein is CASSLRQGFPKEAFF. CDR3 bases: TGTGCCAGCAGCTTAAGACAGGGGTTCCCAAAAGAAGCTTTCTTT.

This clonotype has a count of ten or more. CDR3 in amino acids: CATSEDQETQYF. CDR3 DNA: TGTGCCACCAGTGAAGATCAAGAGACCCAGTACTTC. The chain uses TRBV24-1 and TRBJ2-5; no firm D call. The length of the CDR3 is 12 residues. With 4 bases removed from V and 2 bases from J, the gap between germline ends came to 4 bases. The V gene's germline CDR1 is KGHDR and CDR2 SFDVKD.

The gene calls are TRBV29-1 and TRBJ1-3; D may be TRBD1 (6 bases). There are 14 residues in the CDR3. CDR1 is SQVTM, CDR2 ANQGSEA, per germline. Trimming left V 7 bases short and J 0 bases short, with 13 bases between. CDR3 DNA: TGCAGCGGATGGGGGGCAGGCTCTGGAAACACCATATATTTT. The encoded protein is CSGWGAGSGNTIYF.

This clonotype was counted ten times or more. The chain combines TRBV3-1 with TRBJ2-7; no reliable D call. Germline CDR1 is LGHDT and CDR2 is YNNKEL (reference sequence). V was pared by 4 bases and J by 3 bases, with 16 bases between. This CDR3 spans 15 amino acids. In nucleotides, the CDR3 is TGTGCCAGCAGCCCAGAGGTATACTGGGGCTACGAGCAGTACTTC. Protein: CASSPEVYWGYEQYF.

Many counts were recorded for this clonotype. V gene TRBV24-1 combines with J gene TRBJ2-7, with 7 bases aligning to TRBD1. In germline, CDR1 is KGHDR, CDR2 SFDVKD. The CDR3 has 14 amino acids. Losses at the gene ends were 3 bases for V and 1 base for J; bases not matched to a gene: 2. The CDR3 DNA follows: TGTGCCACCAGTGATGGACAGGTTTCCTACGAGCAGTACTTC. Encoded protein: CATSDGQVSYEQYF.

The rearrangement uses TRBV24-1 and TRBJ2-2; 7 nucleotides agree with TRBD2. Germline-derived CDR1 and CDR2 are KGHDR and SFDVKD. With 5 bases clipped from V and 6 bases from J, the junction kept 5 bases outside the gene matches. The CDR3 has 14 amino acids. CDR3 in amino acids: CATSALTSPGELFF. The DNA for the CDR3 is TGTGCCACCAGTGCCTTGACTAGCCCCGGGGAGCTGTTTTTT.